A single sample is the source of the 4 T cell receptor beta chains below, sequenced in a study of read filtering for tumor transcriptome and immune sequencing. From approximately 400 ng of RNA, a library with molecular barcoded alpha/delta and beta/gamma adaptors was made. One entry per CDR3 protein results from TCRdb running MiXCR on the reads. The sample records 85,000 to 100,000 distinct CDR3 sequences, 20% to 25% being singletons. The sample taken for sequencing was a population of CD138-negative cells sorted from bone marrow. Receptors were obtained from a donor aged 40 or over with multiple myeloma.

The chain recombines TRBV6-1 with TRBJ1-2, with a tentative D call TRBD1 (6 bases). This CDR3 region has 15 residues. Per the germline V gene, CDR1 is MNHNS and CDR2 is SASEGT. Deletions cut 4 bases from V and 4 bases from J, with 16 bases between. In nucleotides, the CDR3 is TGTGCCAGCAGTGGAGATCAGGGGCGCGTCTATGGCTACACCTTC. Amino acids: CASSGDQGRVYGYTF.

Comment on this clonotype: This may be a read error: a much more frequent sequence differs by one nucleotide. The gene calls are TRBV7-9 and TRBJ2-1, with no clear D. The CDR3 runs to 11 residues. CDR1 SEHNR and CDR2 FQNEAQ come from the germline V gene (reference sequence). CDR3 nucleotide sequence: TGTGCCAGCAGCCCCCTCAATGAGAAGTTCTTC. This gives the protein CASSPLNEKFF. The entire variable domain, with the rest obtained from reference TRBV7-9 and TRBJ2-1, is as follows: DTGVSQNPRHKITKRGQNVTFRCDPISEHNRLYWYRQTLGQGPEFLTYFQNEAQLEKSRLLSDRFSAERPKGSFSTLEIQRTEQGDSAMYLCASSPLNEKFFGPGTRLTVL.

This clonotype was detected ten times or more. V usage is TRBV5-1 and J usage is TRBJ2-3, with a weak D call TRBD1 (6 bases). The V end lost 0 bases, the J end lost 3 bases, and 11 bases lay between the germline ends. CDR3 length: 15 amino acids. CDR1 and CDR2 (germline): SGHRS, YFSETQ. CDR3 region: CASSLGPGETDTQYF. The CDR3 DNA sequence: TGCGCCAGCAGCTTGGGGCCAGGGGAAACAGATACGCAGTATTTT.

This clonotype has ten or more counts. This rearrangement joins TRBV9 to TRBJ1-1; 9 bases are a match to TRBD1. In germline, CDR1 is SGDLS, CDR2 YYNGEE. Losses at the gene ends were 3 bases for V and 7 bases for J; bases not matched to a gene: 4. This CDR3 contains 13 residues. CDR3 DNA: TGTGCCAGCAGCGACGGACAGGGGCGTGAAGCTTTCTTT. As protein: CASSDGQGREAFF.